This T cell receptor beta chain was identified during a study of T cell responses to AZD1222 COVID-19 vaccine. Whole-study results and caveats: Unmutated variant regions are reportedly targeted by nearly half of spike-specific TCRs. CD4 TCRs covered the whole spike, strongest at regions 160-218 and 743-854.

The data were produced by immunoSEQ multiplex PCR, yet TCRdb's version contains in-frame clones alone and is incomplete. The table includes 130,000 or so clones, more than 85% detected once. Note on this clone: Its cognate antigen is unknown.

This clonotype was obtained from an adult who received the AZD1222 COVID-19 vaccine. Source: peripheral blood, taken 28 days after the second AZD1222 dose.

CDR3 sequence reads: CASSSHTGTGVPYEQYF. CDR3 in DNA: TGTGCCAGCAGCTCTCACACCGGGACAGGGGTCCCCTACGAGCAGTACTTC. V and J are TRBV5-6 and TRBJ2-7; 10 bases agree with TRBD1. Germline V lookup: CDR1 SGHDT, CDR2 YYEEEE. CDR3 size: 17 residues. V trimming: 3 bases; J trimming: 2 bases; junction bases outside the gene matches: 11. Combining the CDR3 with reference TRBV5-6 and TRBJ2-7 gives the whole variable domain DAGVTQSPTHLIKTRGQQVTLRCSPKSGHDTVSWYQQALGQGPQFIFQYYEEEERQRGNFPDRFSGHQFPNYSSELNVNALLLGDSALYLCASSSHTGTGVPYEQYFGPGTRLTVT.